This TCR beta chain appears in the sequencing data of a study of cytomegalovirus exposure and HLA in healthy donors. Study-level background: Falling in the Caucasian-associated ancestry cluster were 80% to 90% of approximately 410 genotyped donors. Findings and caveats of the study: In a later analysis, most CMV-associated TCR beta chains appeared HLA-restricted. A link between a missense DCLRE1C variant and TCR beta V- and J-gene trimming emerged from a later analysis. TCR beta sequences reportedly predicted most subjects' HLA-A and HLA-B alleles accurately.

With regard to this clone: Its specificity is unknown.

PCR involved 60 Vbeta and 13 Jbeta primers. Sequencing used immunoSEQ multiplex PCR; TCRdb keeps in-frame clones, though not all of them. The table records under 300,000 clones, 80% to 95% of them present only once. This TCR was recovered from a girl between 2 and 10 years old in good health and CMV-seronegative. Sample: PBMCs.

CDR3 nucleotide sequence: TGTGCCAGCAGCCCCGGACTAGCGGGGGGGCTATTTGAGACCCAGTACTTC. It yields the protein CASSPGLAGGLFETQYF. The chain couples TRBV13 to TRBJ2-5; the match to TRBD2 covers 15 bases. The CDR3 consists of 17 residues. The junction had 9 bases not matched to a gene; V was cut back by 5 bases and J by 5 bases. CDR1 and CDR2 from the germline V gene are PRHDT and FYEKMQ (reference sequence).